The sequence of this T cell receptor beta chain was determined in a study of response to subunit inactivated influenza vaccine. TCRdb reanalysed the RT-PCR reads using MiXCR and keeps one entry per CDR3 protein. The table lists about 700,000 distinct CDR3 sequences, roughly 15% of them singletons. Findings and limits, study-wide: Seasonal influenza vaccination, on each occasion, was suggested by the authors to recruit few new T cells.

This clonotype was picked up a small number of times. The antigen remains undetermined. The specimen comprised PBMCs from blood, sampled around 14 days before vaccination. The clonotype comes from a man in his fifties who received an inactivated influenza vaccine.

The CDR3 DNA follows: TGTGCCAGCAGTTTAGCAGCGTCCGGGATCACTGAAGCTTTCTTT. This translates into CASSLAASGITEAFF. The chain joins TRBV27 to TRBJ1-1; D gene unclear. Germline assignment: CDR1 MNHEY and CDR2 SMNVEV (reference sequence). Trimming took 2 bases from V and 4 from J, leaving 14 bases between them. This CDR3 region has 15 residues.